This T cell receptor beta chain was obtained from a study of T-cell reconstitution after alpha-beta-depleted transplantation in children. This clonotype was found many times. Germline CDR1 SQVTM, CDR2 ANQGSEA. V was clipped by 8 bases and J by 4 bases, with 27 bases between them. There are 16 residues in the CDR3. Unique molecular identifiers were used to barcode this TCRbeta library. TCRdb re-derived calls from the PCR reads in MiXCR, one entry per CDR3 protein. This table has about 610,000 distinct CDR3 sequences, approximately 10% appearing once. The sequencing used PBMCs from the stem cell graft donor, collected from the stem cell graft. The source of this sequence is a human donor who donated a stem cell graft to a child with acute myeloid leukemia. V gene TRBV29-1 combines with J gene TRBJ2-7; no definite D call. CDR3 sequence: CSPALRRTVLAYEQYF. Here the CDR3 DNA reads TGCAGCCCTGCTCTAAGGAGAACAGTATTAGCTTACGAGCAGTACTTC.